This T cell receptor beta chain was found in a study of blood T cell repertoires in COVID-19. Across the study: Both acute and convalescent COVID-19 samples were obtained from the United States, Italy and Spain. PBMCs, B-cell-depleted T cells, or T cells provided the cDNA or gDNA that made up the material.

Original data processing: Using reference gene primer amplification, nucleated cell counts were estimated. Repertoires were generated with immunoSEQ multiplex PCR, while TCRdb's copy carries only in-frame clones and drops some. For V, J and clone size, that table is used; D and trimming come from the DNA. The sample includes some 44,000 clones, 85% to 95% of them seen just once. J lost 2 bases, V lost 4 bases, and 5 bases had no gene match. Germline V lookup: CDR1 SGHRS, CDR2 YFSETQ. This CDR3 has 14 residues. Sequencing was carried out using peripheral blood. The rearrangement uses TRBV5-1 and TRBJ1-2; 7 positions match TRBD1. This TCR was sampled from a man aged 45 to 65 with active COVID-19. CDR3 coding DNA: TGCGCCAGCAGCGCCGGGACAGCCAACTATGGCTACACCTTC. It codes for CASSAGTANYGYTF. Variable domain in full (rest from reference TRBV5-1 and TRBJ1-2): KAGVTQTPRYLIKTRGQQVTLSCSPISGHRSVSWYQQTPGQGLQFLFEYFSETQRNKGNFPGRFSGRQFSNSRSEMNVSTLELGDSALYLCASSAGTANYGYTFGSGTRLTVV.